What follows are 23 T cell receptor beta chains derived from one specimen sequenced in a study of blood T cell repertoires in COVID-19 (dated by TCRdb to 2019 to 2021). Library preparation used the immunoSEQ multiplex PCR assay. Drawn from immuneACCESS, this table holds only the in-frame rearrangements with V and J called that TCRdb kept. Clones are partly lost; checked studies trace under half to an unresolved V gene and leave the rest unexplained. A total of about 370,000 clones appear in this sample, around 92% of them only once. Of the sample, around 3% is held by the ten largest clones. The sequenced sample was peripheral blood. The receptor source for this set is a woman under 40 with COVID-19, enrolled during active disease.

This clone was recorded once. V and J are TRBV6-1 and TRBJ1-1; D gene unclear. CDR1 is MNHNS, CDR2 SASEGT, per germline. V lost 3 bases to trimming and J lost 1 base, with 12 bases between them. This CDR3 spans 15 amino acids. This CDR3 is CASSDPWGGNTEAFF. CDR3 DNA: TGTGCCAGCAGTGACCCTTGGGGAGGGAACACTGAAGCTTTCTTT.

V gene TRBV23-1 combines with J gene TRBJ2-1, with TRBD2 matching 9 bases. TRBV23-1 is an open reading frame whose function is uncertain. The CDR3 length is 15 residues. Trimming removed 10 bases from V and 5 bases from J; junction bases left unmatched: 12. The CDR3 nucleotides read TGCGCCAAAGGACAGAGGACTAGCGCAAACAATGAGCAGTTCTTC. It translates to CAKGQRTSANNEQFF.

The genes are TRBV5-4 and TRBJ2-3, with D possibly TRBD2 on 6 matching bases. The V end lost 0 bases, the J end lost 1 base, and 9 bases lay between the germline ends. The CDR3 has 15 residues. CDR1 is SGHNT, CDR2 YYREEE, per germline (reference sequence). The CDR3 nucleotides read TGTGCCAGCAGCTTGGGGGGCGGGGGCACAGATACGCAGTATTTT. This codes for CASSLGGGGTDTQYF.

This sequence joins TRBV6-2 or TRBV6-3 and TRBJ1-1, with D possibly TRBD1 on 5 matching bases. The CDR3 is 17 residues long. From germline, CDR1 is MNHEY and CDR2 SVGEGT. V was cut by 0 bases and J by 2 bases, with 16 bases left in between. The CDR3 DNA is TGTGCCAGCAGTTACTCGGTCGGGAGGGGCGGCAACACTGAAGCTTTCTTT. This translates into CASSYSVGRGGNTEAFF.

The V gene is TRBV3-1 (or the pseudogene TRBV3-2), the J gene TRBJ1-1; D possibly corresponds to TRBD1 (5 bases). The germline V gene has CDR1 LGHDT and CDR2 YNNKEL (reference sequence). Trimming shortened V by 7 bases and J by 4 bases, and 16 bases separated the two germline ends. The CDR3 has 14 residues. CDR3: CASTLGGDPTEAFF. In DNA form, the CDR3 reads TGTGCCAGCACCCTGGGGGGGGACCCCACTGAAGCTTTCTTT.

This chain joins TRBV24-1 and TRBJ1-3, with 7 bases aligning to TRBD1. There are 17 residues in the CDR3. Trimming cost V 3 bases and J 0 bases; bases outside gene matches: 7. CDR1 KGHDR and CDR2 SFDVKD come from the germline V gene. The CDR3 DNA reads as TGTGCCACCAGTGATAATACAGGGGCCGGCTCTGGAAACACCATATATTTT. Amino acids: CATSDNTGAGSGNTIYF.

Written as DNA, the CDR3 is TGTGCCAGCTCACCAGGACTAGCGGACACCGGGGAGCTGTTTTTT. Translated: CASSPGLADTGELFF. The rearrangement uses TRBV18 and TRBJ2-2; TRBD2 agrees at 10 bases. V gave up 2 bases and J gave up 3 bases; unmatched junction bases: 0. The CDR3 length is 15 residues. Germline V gene data show CDR1 as KGHSH and CDR2 as LQKENI.

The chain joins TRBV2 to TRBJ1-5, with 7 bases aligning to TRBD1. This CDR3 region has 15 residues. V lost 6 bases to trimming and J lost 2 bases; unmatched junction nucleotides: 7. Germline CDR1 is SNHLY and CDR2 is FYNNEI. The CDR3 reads CASSDDRVGNQPQHF. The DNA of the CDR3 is TGTGCCAGCAGCGATGACAGGGTTGGCAATCAGCCCCAGCATTTT.

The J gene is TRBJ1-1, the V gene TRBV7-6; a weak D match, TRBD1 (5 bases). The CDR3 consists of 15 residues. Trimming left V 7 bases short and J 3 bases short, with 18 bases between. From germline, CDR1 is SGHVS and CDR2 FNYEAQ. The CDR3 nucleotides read TGTGCCAGCACCCAAGGGTTGGGGCAGGACACTGAAGCTTTCTTT. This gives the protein CASTQGLGQDTEAFF.

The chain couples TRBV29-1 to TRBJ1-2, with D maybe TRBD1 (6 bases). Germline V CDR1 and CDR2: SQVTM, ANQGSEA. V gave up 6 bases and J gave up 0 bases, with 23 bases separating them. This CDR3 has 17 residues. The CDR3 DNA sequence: TGCAGCGTAGAGGATTGGGACAAAAATCAAGCTAACTATGGCTACACCTTC. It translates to CSVEDWDKNQANYGYTF.

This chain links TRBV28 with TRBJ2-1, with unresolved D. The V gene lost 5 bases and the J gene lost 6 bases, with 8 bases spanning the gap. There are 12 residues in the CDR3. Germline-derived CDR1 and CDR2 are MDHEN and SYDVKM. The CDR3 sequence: CASSRIANEQFF. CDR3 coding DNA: TGTGCCAGCAGTCGTATAGCCAATGAGCAGTTCTTC.

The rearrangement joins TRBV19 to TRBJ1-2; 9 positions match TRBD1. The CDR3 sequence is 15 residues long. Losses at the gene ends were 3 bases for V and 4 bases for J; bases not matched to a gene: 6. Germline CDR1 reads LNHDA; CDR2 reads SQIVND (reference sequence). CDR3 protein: CASSIWGTGFYGYTF. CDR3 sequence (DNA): TGTGCCAGTAGTATTTGGGGGACAGGGTTCTATGGCTACACCTTC.

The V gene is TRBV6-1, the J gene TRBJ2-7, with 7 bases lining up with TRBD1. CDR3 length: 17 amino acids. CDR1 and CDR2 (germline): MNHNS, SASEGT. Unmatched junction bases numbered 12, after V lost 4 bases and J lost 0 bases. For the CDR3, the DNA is TGTGCCAGCAGTGCTCGTCCGGGACAGACCAGCTCCTACGAGCAGTACGTC. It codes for CASSARPGQTSSYEQYV.

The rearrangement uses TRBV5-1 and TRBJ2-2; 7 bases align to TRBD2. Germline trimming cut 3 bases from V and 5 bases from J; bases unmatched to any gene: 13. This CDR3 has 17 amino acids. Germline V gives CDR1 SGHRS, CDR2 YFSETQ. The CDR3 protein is CASSSGLAAELTGELFF. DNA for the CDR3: TGCGCCAGCAGCTCGGGGCTAGCGGCAGAGCTTACCGGGGAGCTGTTTTTT.

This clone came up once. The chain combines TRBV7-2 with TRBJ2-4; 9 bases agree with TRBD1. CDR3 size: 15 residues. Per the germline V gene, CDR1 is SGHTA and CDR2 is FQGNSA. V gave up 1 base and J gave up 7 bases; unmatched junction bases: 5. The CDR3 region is CASSLGGQGLNIQYF. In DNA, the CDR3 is TGTGCCAGCAGCTTAGGGGGACAGGGTTTGAACATTCAGTACTTC.

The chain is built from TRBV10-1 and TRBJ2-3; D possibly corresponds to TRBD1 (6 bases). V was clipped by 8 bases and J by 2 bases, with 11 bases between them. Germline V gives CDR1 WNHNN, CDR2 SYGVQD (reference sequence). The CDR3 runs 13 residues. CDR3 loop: CASGDKNTDTQYF. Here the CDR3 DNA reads TGCGCCAGCGGGGACAAGAACACAGATACGCAGTATTTT.

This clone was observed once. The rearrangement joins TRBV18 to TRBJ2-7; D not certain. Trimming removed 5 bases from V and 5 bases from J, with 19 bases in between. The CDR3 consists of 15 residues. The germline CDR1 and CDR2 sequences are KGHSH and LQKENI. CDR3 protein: CASSGPGRQVDEQYF. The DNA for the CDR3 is TGTGCCAGCTCAGGGCCCGGAAGGCAGGTAGACGAGCAGTACTTC. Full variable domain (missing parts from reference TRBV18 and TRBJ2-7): NAGVMQNPRHLVRRRGQEARLRCSPMKGHSHVYWYRQLPEEGLKFMVYLQKENIIDESGMPKERFSAEFPKEGPSILRIQQVVRGDSAAYFCASSGPGRQVDEQYFGPGTRLTVT.

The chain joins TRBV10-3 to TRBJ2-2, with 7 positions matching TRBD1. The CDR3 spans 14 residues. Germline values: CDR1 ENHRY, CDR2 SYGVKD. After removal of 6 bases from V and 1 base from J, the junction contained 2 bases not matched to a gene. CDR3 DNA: TGTGCCATCAGCCGACAGGGGAACACCGGGGAGCTGTTTTTT. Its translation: CAISRQGNTGELFF.

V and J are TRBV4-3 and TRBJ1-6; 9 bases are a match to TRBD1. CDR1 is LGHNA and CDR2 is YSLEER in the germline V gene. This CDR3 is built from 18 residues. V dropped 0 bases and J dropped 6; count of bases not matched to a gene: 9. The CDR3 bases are TGCGCCAGCAGCCAAGAGGGGGACAGGGCGGGGATTAATTCACCCCTCCACTTT. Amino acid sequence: CASSQEGDRAGINSPLHF.

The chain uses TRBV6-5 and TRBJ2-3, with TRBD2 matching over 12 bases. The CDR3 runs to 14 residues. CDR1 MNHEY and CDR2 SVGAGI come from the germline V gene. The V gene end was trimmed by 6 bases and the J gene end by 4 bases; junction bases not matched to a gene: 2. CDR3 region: CASRRLAGADTQYF. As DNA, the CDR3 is TGTGCCAGCAGGCGACTAGCGGGAGCAGATACGCAGTATTTT.

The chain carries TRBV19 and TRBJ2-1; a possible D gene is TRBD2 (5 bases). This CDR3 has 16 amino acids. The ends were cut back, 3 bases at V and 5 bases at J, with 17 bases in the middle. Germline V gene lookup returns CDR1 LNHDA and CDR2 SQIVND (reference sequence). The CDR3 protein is CASSIGSGTLNNEQFF. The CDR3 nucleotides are TGTGCCAGTAGTATTGGGAGCGGAACCCTCAACAATGAGCAGTTCTTC.

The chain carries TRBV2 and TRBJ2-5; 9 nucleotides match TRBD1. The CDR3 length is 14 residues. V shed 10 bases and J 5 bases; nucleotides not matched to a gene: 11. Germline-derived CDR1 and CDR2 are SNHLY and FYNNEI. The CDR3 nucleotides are TGTGCCACCCCTTTGGGGGACAGGGATGAGACCCAGTACTTC. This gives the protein CATPLGDRDETQYF.

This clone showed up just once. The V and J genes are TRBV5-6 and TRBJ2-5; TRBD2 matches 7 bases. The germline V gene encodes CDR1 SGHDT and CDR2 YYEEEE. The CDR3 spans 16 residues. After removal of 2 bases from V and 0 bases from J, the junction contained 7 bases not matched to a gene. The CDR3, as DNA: TGTGCCAGCAGCTTTGTCGGGACTATGCACCAAGAGACCCAGTACTTC. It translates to CASSFVGTMHQETQYF.